This TCR beta chain is from a study of CD8 T cells in ankylosing spondylitis. Whole-study findings and limits: As for the disease-linked clones, they showed a CD8+ phenotype and occurred at relatively low frequencies in peripheral blood.

With 9 bases clipped from V and 1 base from J, the junction kept 3 bases outside the gene matches. Germline CDR1 reads SGHTA; CDR2 reads FQGNSA. This CDR3 comprises 14 residues. Construction of TCR beta libraries was performed using quantitative 5'-RACE with molecular barcodes. TCRdb re-called the 5' RACE reads through MiXCR, storing one row per CDR3 protein. The table has roughly 26,000 distinct CDR3 sequences, under 15% seen once; the top ten hold under 40%. This clonotype was seen repeatedly, ten times or more. The target antigen is unknown. This TCR was sampled from a male donor with ankylosing spondylitis or in good health (not recorded which). V gene TRBV7-2 combines with J gene TRBJ2-3, with TRBD2 identical over 11 bases. What was sequenced was blood. The CDR3 reads CASKGLAGTDTQYF. The CDR3 region has the DNA TGTGCCAGTAAGGGACTAGCGGGCACAGATACGCAGTATTTT.